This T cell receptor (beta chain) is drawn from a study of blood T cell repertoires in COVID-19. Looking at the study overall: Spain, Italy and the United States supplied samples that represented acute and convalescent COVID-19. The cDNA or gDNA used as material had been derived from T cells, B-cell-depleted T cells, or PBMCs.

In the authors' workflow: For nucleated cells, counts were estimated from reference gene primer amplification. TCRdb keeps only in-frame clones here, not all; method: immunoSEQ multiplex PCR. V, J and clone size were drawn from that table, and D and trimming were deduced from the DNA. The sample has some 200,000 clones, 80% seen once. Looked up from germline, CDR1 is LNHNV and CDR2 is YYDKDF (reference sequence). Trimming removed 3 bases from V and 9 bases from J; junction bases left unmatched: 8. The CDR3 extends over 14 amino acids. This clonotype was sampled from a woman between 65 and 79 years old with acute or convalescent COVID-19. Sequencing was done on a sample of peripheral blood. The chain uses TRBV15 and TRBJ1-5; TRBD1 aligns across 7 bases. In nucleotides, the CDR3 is TGTGCCACCAGCAGGGGACAACAGGGGACGCCCCAGCATTTT. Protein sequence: CATSRGQQGTPQHF.